This T cell receptor beta chain stems from a study of blood T cells in healthy people across ages. Regarding the study as a whole: Among long-lived donors, naive CD4+ cells were more numerous and diversity higher than in aged donors. While age rose, TCR beta diversity per million T cells dropped in a roughly linear way. TCR beta diversity correlated strongly with naive T cell percentage.

With a J-beta primer mix and a sample-barcoded 5' primer, a second PCR ran about 7 to 12 cycles. MiXCR, run by TCRdb on the 5' RACE reads, gives a single entry per CDR3 protein. The sample shows around 900,000 distinct CDR3 sequences, roughly 51% of them seen only once. This clonotype appeared a few times. Its specificity is not known. The CDR3 has 14 amino acids. Germline V lookup: CDR1 LGHNA, CDR2 YSLEER. V shed 5 bases and J shed 5 bases, with 15 bases lying between them. Every donor gave roughly 9.2 milliliters of peripheral blood. Sequencing input: blood. The clonotype was recovered from a woman aged 55-70 years in good health. The chain is built from TRBV4-3 and TRBJ1-1, with D possibly being TRBD1 (5 bases). The chain's CDR3 is CASSYPGKITEAFF. CDR3 sequence (DNA): TGCGCCAGCAGCTATCCAGGGAAAATAACTGAAGCTTTCTTT.